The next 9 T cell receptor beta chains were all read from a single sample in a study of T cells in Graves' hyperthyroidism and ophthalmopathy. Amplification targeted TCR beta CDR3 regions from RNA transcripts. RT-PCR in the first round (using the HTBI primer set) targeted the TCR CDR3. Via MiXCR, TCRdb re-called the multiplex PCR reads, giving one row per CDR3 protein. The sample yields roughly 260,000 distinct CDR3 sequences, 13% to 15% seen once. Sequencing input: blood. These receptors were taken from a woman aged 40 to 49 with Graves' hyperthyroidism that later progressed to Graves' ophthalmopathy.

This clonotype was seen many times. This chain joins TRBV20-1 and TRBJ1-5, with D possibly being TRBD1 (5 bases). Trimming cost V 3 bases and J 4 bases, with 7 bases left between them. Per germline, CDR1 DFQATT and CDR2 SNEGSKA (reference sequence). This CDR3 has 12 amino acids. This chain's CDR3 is CSARRGNQPQHF. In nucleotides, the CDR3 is TGCAGTGCTAGGAGGGGTAATCAGCCCCAGCATTTT.

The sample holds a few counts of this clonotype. The CDR3 bases are TGTGCCAGCAGTTCGGACAGGGGAGGAGAAAAACTGTTTTTT. Its translation: CASSSDRGGEKLFF. This chain joins TRBV6-1 and TRBJ1-4; 9 bases match TRBD1. The CDR3 has 14 amino acids. V gave up 5 bases and J gave up 8 bases; unmatched junction bases: 6. CDR1 and CDR2 (germline): MNHNS, SASEGT.

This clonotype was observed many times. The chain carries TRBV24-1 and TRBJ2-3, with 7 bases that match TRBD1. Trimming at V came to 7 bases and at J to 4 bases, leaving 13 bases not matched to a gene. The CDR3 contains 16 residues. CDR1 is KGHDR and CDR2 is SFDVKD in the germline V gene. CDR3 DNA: TGTGCCACCAGCACCCCCGGGACAGAGAGTTCAGATACGCAGTATTTT. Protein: CATSTPGTESSDTQYF.

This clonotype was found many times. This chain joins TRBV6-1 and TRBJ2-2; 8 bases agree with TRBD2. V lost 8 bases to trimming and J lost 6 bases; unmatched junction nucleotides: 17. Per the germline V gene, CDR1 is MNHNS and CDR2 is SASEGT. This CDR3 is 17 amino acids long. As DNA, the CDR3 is TGTGCCAGCCCCTCCGACCTACGCGGGGGGCAACCCGGGGAGCTGTTTTTT. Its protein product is CASPSDLRGGQPGELFF.

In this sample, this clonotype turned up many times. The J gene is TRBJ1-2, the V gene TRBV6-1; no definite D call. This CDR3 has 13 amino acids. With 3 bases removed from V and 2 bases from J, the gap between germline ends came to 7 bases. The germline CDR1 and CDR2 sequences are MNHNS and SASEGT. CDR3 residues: CASSEGSNYGYTF. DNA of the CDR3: TGTGCCAGCAGTGAGGGCTCGAACTATGGCTACACCTTC.

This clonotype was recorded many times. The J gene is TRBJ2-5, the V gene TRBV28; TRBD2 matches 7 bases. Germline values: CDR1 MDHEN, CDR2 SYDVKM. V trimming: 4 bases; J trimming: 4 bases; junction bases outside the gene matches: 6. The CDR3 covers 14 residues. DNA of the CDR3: TGTGCCAGCAGTTACGGACTAGGCGGAGAGACCCAGTACTTC. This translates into CASSYGLGGETQYF.

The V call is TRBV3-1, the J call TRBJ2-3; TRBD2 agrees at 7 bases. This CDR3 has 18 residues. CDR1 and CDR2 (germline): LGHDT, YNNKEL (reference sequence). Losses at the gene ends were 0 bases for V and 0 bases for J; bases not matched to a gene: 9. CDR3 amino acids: CASSQEFGAGHSTDTQYF. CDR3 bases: TGTGCCAGCAGCCAAGAGTTCGGAGCGGGGCATAGCACAGATACGCAGTATTTT.

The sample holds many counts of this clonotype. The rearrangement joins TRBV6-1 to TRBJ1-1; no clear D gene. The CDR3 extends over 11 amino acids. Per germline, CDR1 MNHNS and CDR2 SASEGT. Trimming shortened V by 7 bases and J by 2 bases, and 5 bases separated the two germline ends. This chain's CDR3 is CASTFNTEAFF. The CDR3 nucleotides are TGTGCCAGCACCTTCAACACTGAAGCTTTCTTT.

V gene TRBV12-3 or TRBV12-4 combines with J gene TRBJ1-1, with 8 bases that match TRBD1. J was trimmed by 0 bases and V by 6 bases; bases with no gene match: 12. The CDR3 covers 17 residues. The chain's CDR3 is CASSPETGGGMNTEAFF. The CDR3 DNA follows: TGTGCCAGCAGCCCCGAAACAGGGGGAGGGATGAACACTGAAGCTTTCTTT.